This T cell receptor (beta chain) appears in the sequencing data of a study of T cells in localized non-small cell lung cancer. The germline V gene encodes CDR1 MGHDK and CDR2 SYGVNS. The V gene lost 6 bases and the J gene lost 1 base, with 8 bases spanning the gap. The CDR3 has 13 amino acids. Method: immunoSEQ multiplex PCR; TCRdb's copy keeps in-frame clones and lacks some. The data contain roughly 24,000 clones, 89% of them singletons. This receptor was obtained from a man between 40 and 75 years old with stage I squamous cell lung carcinoma. The material sequenced was peripheral blood, taken before any cancer treatment. This chain uses TRBV25-1 with TRBJ2-3; D is uncertain. In nucleotides, the CDR3 is TGTGCCAGCAGCACCACAGGCACAGATACGCAGTATTTT. Its translation: CASSTTGTDTQYF.